A selection of T cell receptor beta chains follows, all from one sample in a study of CD4 T cells in relation to SARS-CoV-2 and coronaviruses. Antigen specificity for these receptors is unknown. Profiled with immunoSEQ multiplex PCR; TCRdb holds only in-frame clones, not every one. The sample records 11,000 or so clones, around four fifths being singletons. Sequences were obtained from CD4+ T cells from PBMCs, cultured in vitro. These receptors all come from a human donor in good health. CDR3s include the opening cysteine and the closing phenylalanine or tryptophan.

TRBV2 | CASSEHNYGYTF
TRBV5-8 | CASSFLGGLDTGELFF
TRBV2 | CASNELAGLADTQYF
TRBV18 | CASSPSRDSYNEQFF
TRBV5-1 | CASSYEAYGYTF
TRBV4-1 | CASSQDDWVRGNTIYF
TRBV25-1 | CASRDSPNTGELFF
TRBV19 | CASSVRQGRLEEQFF
TRBV6-1 | CASSGGTGLGNQPQHF
TRBV6-2/TRBV6-3 | CASSYFGEAETQYF
TRBV27 | CASSLRTGWEYEQYF
TRBV11-3 | CASSLLAGPTDTQYF
TRBV21-1 | CASSKRQGTYYEQYF
TRBV21-1 | CASRVLRTGGSNTEAFF
TRBV2 | CASSGQESPYEQYF
TRBV7-9 | CASSPGGGYSNQPQHF
TRBV6-2/TRBV6-3 | CASSSQGGTDTQYF